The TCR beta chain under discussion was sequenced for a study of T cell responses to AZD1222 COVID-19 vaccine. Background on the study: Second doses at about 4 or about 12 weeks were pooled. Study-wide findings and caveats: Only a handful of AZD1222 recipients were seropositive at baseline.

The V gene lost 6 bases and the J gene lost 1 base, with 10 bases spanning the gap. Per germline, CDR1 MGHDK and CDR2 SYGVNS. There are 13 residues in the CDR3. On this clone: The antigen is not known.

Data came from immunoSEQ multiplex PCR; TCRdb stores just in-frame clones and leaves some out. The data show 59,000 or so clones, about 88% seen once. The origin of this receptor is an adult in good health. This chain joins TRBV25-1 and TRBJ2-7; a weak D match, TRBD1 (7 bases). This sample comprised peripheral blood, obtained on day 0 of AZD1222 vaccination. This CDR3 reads CASRGGQSYEQYF. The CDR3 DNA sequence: TGTGCCAGCAGGGGGGGACAGTCCTACGAGCAGTACTTC.